This T cell receptor beta chain came from a study of blood T cells in healthy people across ages. About the study: The template switching approach captured approximately one barcoded beta molecule for every two T cells. Study results and limitations: The authors considered diversity estimates from one million T cells to be underestimates.

About this clonotype: The antigen remains undetermined.

Together with a sample-barcoded 5' primer, a J-beta primer mix was included in a second PCR lasting about 7 to 11 cycles. From the 5' RACE reads, TCRdb called clonotypes with MiXCR, one entry per CDR3 protein. Seen here are about 570,000 distinct CDR3 sequences, roughly a quarter observed once, and the top ten hold over 3.5%. Healthy Caucasian individuals from Russia aged about 6 to 100 served as donors. CDR1 MNHEY and CDR2 SMNVEV come from the germline V gene (reference sequence). The CDR3 has 13 amino acids. Trimming removed 5 bases from V and 6 bases from J; junction bases left unmatched: 5. These data were also reused for a study on T cells of mothers and their children. From that report: Overlap in related mother-child pairs always slightly exceeded unrelated pairs, never significantly.

The rearrangement uses TRBV27 and TRBJ1-2; TRBD1 matches at 8 bases. The sequence was obtained from a boy aged 2-15 years in good health. The sequenced sample was blood. DNA of the CDR3: TGTGCCAGCAGTCTAAGGACAGGGAATGGCTACACCTTC. Translating it yields CASSLRTGNGYTF.